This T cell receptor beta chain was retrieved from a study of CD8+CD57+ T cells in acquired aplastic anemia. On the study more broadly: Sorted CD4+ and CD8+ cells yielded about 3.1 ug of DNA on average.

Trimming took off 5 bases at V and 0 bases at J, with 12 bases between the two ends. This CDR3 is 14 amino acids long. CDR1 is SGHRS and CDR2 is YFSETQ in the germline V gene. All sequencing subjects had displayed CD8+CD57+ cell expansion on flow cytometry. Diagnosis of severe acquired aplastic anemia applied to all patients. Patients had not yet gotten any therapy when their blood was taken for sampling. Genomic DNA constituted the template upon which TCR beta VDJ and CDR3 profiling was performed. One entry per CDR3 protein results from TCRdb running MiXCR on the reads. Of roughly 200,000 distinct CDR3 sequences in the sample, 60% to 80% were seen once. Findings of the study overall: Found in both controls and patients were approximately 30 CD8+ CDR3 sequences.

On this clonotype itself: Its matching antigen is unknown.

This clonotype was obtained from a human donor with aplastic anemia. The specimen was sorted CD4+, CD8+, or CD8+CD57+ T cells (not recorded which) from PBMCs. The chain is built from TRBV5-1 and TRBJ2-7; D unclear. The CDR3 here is CASSGVPDSYEQYF. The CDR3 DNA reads TGCGCCAGCAGTGGGGTGCCTGACTCCTACGAGCAGTACTTC. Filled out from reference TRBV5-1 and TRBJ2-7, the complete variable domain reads KAGVTQTPRYLIKTRGQQVTLSCSPISGHRSVSWYQQTPGQGLQFLFEYFSETQRNKGNFPGRFSGRQFSNSRSEMNVSTLELGDSALYLCASSGVPDSYEQYFGPGTRLTVT.